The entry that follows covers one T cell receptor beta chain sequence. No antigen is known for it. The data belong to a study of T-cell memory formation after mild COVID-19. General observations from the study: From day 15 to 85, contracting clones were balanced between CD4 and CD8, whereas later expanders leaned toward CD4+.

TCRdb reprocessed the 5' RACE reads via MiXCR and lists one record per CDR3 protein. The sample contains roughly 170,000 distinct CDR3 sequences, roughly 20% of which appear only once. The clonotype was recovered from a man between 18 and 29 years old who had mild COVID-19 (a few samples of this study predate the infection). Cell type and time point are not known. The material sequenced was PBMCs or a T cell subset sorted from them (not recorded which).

Written as DNA, the CDR3 is TGTGCCAGCAGCGTAATTAGGCCCCTCCACTTT. Protein product: CASSVIRPLHF. V usage is TRBV2 and J usage is TRBJ1-6; no reliable D call. The CDR3 loop spans 11 amino acids. V lost 6 bases to trimming and J lost 13 bases, with 10 bases between them. The germline gives CDR1 SNHLY, CDR2 FYNNEI. Together with reference TRBV2 and TRBJ1-6, the CDR3 gives the full variable domain: EPEVTQTPSHQVTQMGQEVILRCVPISNHLYFYWYRQILGQKVEFLVSFYNNEISEKSEIFDDQFSVERPDGSNFTLKIRSTKLEDSAMYFCASSVIRPLHFGNGTRLTVT.